This T cell receptor beta chain was observed in a study of cytomegalovirus exposure and HLA in healthy donors. Study results and caveats: The study labeled around 160 TCR beta chains cytomegalovirus-associated.

Germline-derived CDR1 and CDR2 are SGHTS and YDEGEE. This CDR3 has 15 amino acids. Unmatched junction bases numbered 9, after V lost 3 bases and J lost 4 bases. Turning to this clone: Its antigen is not identified.

Method: immunoSEQ multiplex PCR; TCRdb's copy keeps in-frame clones and lacks some. Seen here are about 330,000 clones, about nine tenths observed once, and the top ten hold more than 0.9%. The rearrangement links TRBV5-8 to TRBJ1-2, with 7 bases that match TRBD1. This clonotype originated in a woman in her twenties or thirties in good health and CMV-seropositive. Sequencing was done on a sample of PBMCs. The CDR3 is CASSSPGQPFYGYTF. The CDR3, as DNA: TGTGCCAGCAGCTCACCGGGACAGCCATTCTATGGCTACACCTTC.